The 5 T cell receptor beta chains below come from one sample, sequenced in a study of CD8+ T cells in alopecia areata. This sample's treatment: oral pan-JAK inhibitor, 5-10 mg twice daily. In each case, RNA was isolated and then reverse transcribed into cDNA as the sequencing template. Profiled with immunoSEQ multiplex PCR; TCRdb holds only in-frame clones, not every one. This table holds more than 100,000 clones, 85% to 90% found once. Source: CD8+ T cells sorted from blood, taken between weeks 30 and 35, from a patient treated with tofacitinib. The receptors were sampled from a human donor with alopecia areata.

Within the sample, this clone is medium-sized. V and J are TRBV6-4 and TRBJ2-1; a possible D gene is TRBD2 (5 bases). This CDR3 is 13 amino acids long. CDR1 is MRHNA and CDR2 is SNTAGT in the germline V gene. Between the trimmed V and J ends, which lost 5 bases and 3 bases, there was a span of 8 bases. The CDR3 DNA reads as TGTGCCAGCAGTCCTACTAGCTACAATGAGCAGTTCTTC. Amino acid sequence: CASSPTSYNEQFF.

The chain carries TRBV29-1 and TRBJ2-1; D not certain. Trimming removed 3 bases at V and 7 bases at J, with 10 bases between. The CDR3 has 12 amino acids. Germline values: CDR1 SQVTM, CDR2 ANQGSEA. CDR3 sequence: CSVDVSGNEQFF. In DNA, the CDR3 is TGCAGCGTTGACGTTTCAGGTAATGAGCAGTTCTTC.

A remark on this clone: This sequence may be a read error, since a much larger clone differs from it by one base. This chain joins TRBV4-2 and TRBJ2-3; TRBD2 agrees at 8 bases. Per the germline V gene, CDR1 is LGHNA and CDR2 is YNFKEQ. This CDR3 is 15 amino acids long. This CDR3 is CASRNGLAGTGTQYF. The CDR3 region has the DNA TGTGCCAGCAGAAACGGACTAGCCGGCACAGGTACGCAGTATTTT.

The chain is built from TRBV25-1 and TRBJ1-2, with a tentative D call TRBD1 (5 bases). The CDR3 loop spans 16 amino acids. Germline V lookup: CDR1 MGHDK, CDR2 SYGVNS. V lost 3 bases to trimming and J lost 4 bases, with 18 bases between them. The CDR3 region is CASSEPLSGAGYGYTF. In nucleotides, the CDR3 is TGTGCCAGCAGTGAGCCCCTTTCCGGGGCAGGCTATGGCTACACCTTC.

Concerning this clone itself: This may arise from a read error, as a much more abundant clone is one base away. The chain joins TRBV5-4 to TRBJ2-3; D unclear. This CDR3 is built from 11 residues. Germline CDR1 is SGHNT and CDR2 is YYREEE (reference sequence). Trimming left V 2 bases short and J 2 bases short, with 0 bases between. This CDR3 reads CASSFTDTQYF. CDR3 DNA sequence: TGTGCCAGCAGCTTCACAGATACGCAGTATTTT.